This is a list of T cell receptor beta chains from one sample in a study of OX40 agonist ivuxolimab in advanced cancers. Measured with immunoSEQ multiplex PCR; TCRdb has only the in-frame clones, and not every one. Among around 69,000 clones listed, roughly 85% were seen once. The sample in question was CD4+ or CD8+ T cells sorted from blood, obtained in a trial of the OX40 agonist ivuxolimab. The receptors derive from an adult with an advanced solid tumor such as melanoma, head and neck, liver or kidney cancer. Both conserved end residues are part of each CDR3. A D gene is named only where the DNA matches it firmly. Size is stated for part of the rows, as once, few or many counts, or as a class when the clone is expanded.

J: TRBJ1-5; V: TRBV4-3; length: 15; size: -; D: TRBD1; CDR3: CASSPGQGRGQPQHF; DNA: TGCGCCAGCAGTCCCGGACAGGGGCGCGGCCAGCCCCAGCATTTT
J: TRBJ1-2; V: TRBV7-2; length: 14; size: medium-sized; D: -; CDR3: CASSLSAGEGGYTF; DNA: TGTGCCAGCAGCTTAAGTGCAGGGGAAGGTGGCTACACCTTC
J: TRBJ2-7; V: TRBV9; length: 14; size: -; D: -; CDR3: CASSPLVEVGEQYF; DNA: TGTGCCAGCAGCCCCCTCGTCGAGGTCGGCGAGCAGTACTTC
J: TRBJ1-2; V: TRBV18; length: 14; size: once; D: TRBD1; CDR3: CASSPSRDRDGYTF; DNA: TGTGCCAGCTCACCGTCCCGGGACAGGGATGGCTACACCTTC
J: TRBJ1-5; V: TRBV11-3; length: 19; size: once; D: -; CDR3: CASSLDDSPGVSSNQPQHF; DNA: TGTGCCAGCAGCTTAGATGATTCCCCGGGAGTAAGTAGCAATCAGCCCCAGCATTTT
J: TRBJ2-5; V: TRBV29-1; length: 13; size: few; D: -; CDR3: CSVLRVLQETQYF; DNA: TGCAGCGTCTTAAGGGTGTTACAAGAGACCCAGTACTTC
J: TRBJ2-3; V: TRBV9; length: 14; size: -; D: -; CDR3: CASSVAGFTDTQYF; DNA: TGTGCCAGCAGCGTAGCGGGATTCACAGATACGCAGTATTTT
J: TRBJ2-2; V: TRBV5-1; length: 15; size: -; D: TRBD1; CDR3: CASSLAGQGPGELFF; DNA: TGCGCCAGCAGCTTGGCGGGACAGGGTCCCGGGGAGCTGTTTTTT
J: TRBJ1-4; V: TRBV29-1; length: 15; size: -; D: -; CDR3: CSVEGWAGPNEKLFF; DNA: TGCAGCGTTGAAGGTTGGGCAGGGCCTAATGAAAAACTGTTTTTT
J: TRBJ2-3; V: TRBV12-5; length: 14; size: -; D: TRBD2; CDR3: CASGLAGGTDTQYF; DNA: TGTGCTAGTGGGTTAGCGGGGGGCACAGATACGCAGTATTTT
J: TRBJ2-3; V: TRBV5-8; length: 17; size: -; D: TRBD2; CDR3: CASSFLPGGGHTDTQYF; DNA: TGTGCCAGCAGCTTCCTCCCGGGAGGGGGGCACACAGATACGCAGTATTTT
J: TRBJ2-6; V: TRBV5-4; length: 19; size: -; D: TRBD1; CDR3: CASSSKTGTVRSGANVLTF; DNA: TGTGCCAGCAGCTCGAAAACCGGGACAGTGCGCTCTGGGGCCAACGTCCTGACTTTC
J: TRBJ1-5; V: TRBV19; length: 16; size: -; D: TRBD1; CDR3: CASSKRQGERNQPQHF; DNA: TGTGCCAGTAGCAAAAGACAGGGAGAGAGGAATCAGCCCCAGCATTTT
J: TRBJ1-5; V: TRBV15; length: 19; size: -; D: -; CDR3: CATSTSIGTWGDSNQPQHF; DNA: TGTGCCACCAGCACCTCTATTGGGACCTGGGGGGATAGCAATCAGCCCCAGCATTTT
J: TRBJ2-7; V: TRBV6-6; length: 15; size: -; D: -; CDR3: CASSNRPSLAYEQYF; DNA: TGTGCCAGCAGTAACCGACCCTCACTAGCCTACGAGCAGTACTTC
J: TRBJ2-5; V: TRBV5-4; length: 15; size: -; D: -; CDR3: CASSIPPDPEETQYF; DNA: TGTGCCAGCAGCATACCCCCGGACCCTGAAGAGACCCAGTACTTC
J: TRBJ1-4; V: TRBV9; length: 15; size: -; D: TRBD1; CDR3: CASSVGGTGYEKLFF; DNA: TGTGCCAGCAGCGTAGGGGGGACAGGGTACGAAAAACTGTTTTTT
J: TRBJ2-7; V: TRBV5-4; length: 14; size: -; D: -; CDR3: CASSFNRGGYEQYF; DNA: TGTGCCAGCAGCTTCAATCGGGGAGGCTACGAGCAGTACTTC
J: TRBJ2-2; V: TRBV6-5; length: 12; size: once; D: -; CDR3: CASSRLTGELFF; DNA: TGTGCCAGCAGTCGTCTCACCGGGGAGCTGTTTTTT
J: TRBJ1-3; V: TRBV9; length: 16; size: -; D: -; CDR3: CASSVGGGYSGNTIYF; DNA: TGTGCCAGCAGCGTAGGGGGTGGCTACTCTGGAAACACCATATATTTT
J: TRBJ1-1; V: TRBV5-8; length: 14; size: -; D: -; CDR3: CANANRDMNTEAFF; DNA: TGTGCCAACGCGAACAGGGATATGAACACTGAAGCTTTCTTT
J: TRBJ1-1; V: TRBV21-1; length: 16; size: once; D: -; CDR3: CASSKWALLEDTEAFF; DNA: TGTGCCAGCAGCAAATGGGCCTTACTGGAGGACACTGAAGCTTTCTTT
J: TRBJ1-1; V: TRBV4-3; length: 18; size: -; D: -; CDR3: CASSQDSGFGSSNTEAFF; DNA: TGCGCCAGCAGCCAAGATTCGGGGTTTGGGAGCTCGAACACTGAAGCTTTCTTT
J: TRBJ2-3; V: TRBV6-4; length: 15; size: -; D: -; CDR3: CASSFGLASTDTQYF; DNA: TGTGCCAGCAGTTTCGGACTCGCTAGCACAGATACGCAGTATTTT
J: TRBJ1-5; V: TRBV6-5; length: 16; size: -; D: -; CDR3: CASSYSSLRGGQPQHF; DNA: TGTGCCAGCAGTTACTCGTCGCTCAGGGGTGGGCAGCCCCAGCATTTT
J: TRBJ1-5; V: TRBV4-1; length: 14; size: -; D: -; CDR3: CASSQDVQNQPQHF; DNA: TGCGCCAGCAGCCAAGATGTGCAGAATCAGCCCCAGCATTTT
J: TRBJ2-3; V: TRBV7-2; length: 17; size: -; D: TRBD2; CDR3: CASSPRLAGGRTDTQYF; DNA: TGTGCCAGCAGCCCCAGACTAGCGGGGGGCAGGACAGATACGCAGTATTTT
J: TRBJ2-7; V: TRBV27; length: 14; size: -; D: -; CDR3: CASSLKGEIYEQYF; DNA: TGTGCCAGCAGTCTAAAGGGGGAAATCTACGAGCAGTACTTC
J: TRBJ2-2; V: TRBV7-8; length: 15; size: -; D: -; CDR3: CASSLALSNTGELFF; DNA: TGTGCCAGCAGCTTAGCGCTGAGCAACACCGGGGAGCTGTTTTTT
J: TRBJ2-3; V: TRBV27; length: 17; size: -; D: TRBD2; CDR3: CASSLPTLAGYTDTQYF; DNA: TGTGCCAGCAGTTTACCCACACTAGCGGGGTACACAGATACGCAGTATTTT
J: TRBJ1-1; V: TRBV5-1; length: 16; size: -; D: -; CDR3: CASSLFPAGLNTEAFF; DNA: TGCGCCAGCAGCTTGTTCCCCGCGGGATTGAACACTGAAGCTTTCTTT
J: TRBJ2-1; V: TRBV19; length: 11; size: -; D: -; CDR3: CASSMSREQFF; DNA: TGTGCCAGTAGTATGTCCAGGGAGCAGTTCTTC
J: TRBJ1-5; V: TRBV18; length: 16; size: -; D: -; CDR3: CASSPLGGYGNQPQHF; DNA: TGTGCCAGCTCACCACTGGGGGGGTACGGCAATCAGCCCCAGCATTTT
J: TRBJ2-1; V: TRBV2; length: 13; size: -; D: -; CDR3: CASSPQGRNEQFF; DNA: TGTGCCAGCAGCCCCCAGGGACGTAATGAGCAGTTCTTC
J: TRBJ1-3; V: TRBV5-4; length: 15; size: -; D: -; CDR3: CASSLEAQTGNTIYF; DNA: TGTGCCAGCAGCTTGGAGGCACAGACCGGAAACACCATATATTTT
J: TRBJ1-6; V: TRBV30; length: 15; size: few; D: TRBD1; CDR3: CAWLTGSSYNSPLHF; DNA: TGTGCCTGGCTGACAGGGAGCTCCTATAATTCACCCCTCCACTTT
J: TRBJ1-2; V: TRBV5-4; length: 12; size: once; D: -; CDR3: CASSPANYGYTF; DNA: TGTGCCAGCAGCCCGGCTAACTATGGCTACACCTTC
J: TRBJ1-6; V: TRBV4-3; length: 13; size: once; D: TRBD1; CDR3: CASRGQYNSPLHF; DNA: TGCGCCAGCAGGGGACAGTATAATTCACCCCTCCACTTT
J: TRBJ2-1; V: TRBV7-3; length: 15; size: -; D: TRBD2; CDR3: CASSLGLAEYNEQFF; DNA: TGTGCCAGCAGCTTAGGACTAGCGGAATACAATGAGCAGTTCTTC
J: TRBJ1-2; V: TRBV4-3; length: 14; size: -; D: TRBD1; CDR3: CASSRGQGDYGYTF; DNA: TGCGCCAGCAGCCGCGGACAGGGGGATTATGGCTACACCTTC
J: TRBJ1-5; V: TRBV19; length: 17; size: -; D: TRBD1; CDR3: CASSILQGAVSNQPQHF; DNA: TGTGCCAGTAGTATACTACAGGGGGCGGTTAGCAATCAGCCCCAGCATTTT
J: TRBJ2-3; V: TRBV19; length: 11; size: -; D: -; CDR3: CASSQTDTQYF; DNA: TGTGCCAGTAGTCAGACAGATACGCAGTATTTT
J: TRBJ2-3; V: TRBV9; length: 14; size: -; D: -; CDR3: CASSVGGLPDTQYF; DNA: TGTGCCAGCAGCGTAGGGGGACTTCCAGATACGCAGTATTTT
J: TRBJ2-7; V: TRBV5-4; length: 14; size: -; D: -; CDR3: CASSLGTVRYEQYF; DNA: TGTGCCAGCAGCTTGGGGACAGTAAGATACGAGCAGTACTTC
J: TRBJ2-7; V: TRBV30; length: 14; size: -; D: -; CDR3: CATTRPEGPHEQYF; DNA: TGTGCCACAACCCGCCCTGAAGGGCCCCACGAGCAGTACTTC
J: TRBJ1-2; V: TRBV2; length: 13; size: medium-sized; D: -; CDR3: CASSVDRLYGYTF; DNA: TGTGCCAGCAGTGTCGACAGACTCTATGGCTACACCTTC
J: TRBJ1-1; V: TRBV25-1; length: 16; size: -; D: -; CDR3: CASSESRGGQGHEAFF; DNA: TGTGCCAGCAGTGAATCCCGTGGGGGGCAGGGGCATGAAGCTTTCTTT